This TCR beta chain was documented in a study of T cells in narcolepsy. Across the whole study: Healthy controls were enrolled alongside patients with narcolepsy type 1 or type 2. Study-level points and caveats: No autoreactive T cell clone sequences appeared in some memory CD4+ repertoires. Blood of same and different patients, but not healthy controls, reportedly held recurring autoreactive clonotypes. Autoreactive HCRT-specific and TRIB2-specific clonotypes were marked in same-patient CSF-versus-blood CD4+ comparisons.

The CDR3 spans 15 residues. Germline V gives CDR1 SQVTM, CDR2 ANQGSEA. The V end was cut by 4 bases, the J end by 8 bases, with 20 bases between. Assay: immunoSEQ multiplex PCR; the TCRdb copy retains only in-frame clones and omits some. This sample has approximately 25,000 clones; 81% occur once, and the top ten carry around 0.99%. A note on this clone: Its target is not known.

The sequence came from a human donor in good health. The chain couples TRBV29-1 to TRBJ1-4; possibly TRBD1 for D (5 bases). Sequenced: memory (CD45RA-) CD4+ T cells from blood. The DNA of the CDR3 is TGCAGCGTTGCCCCCGGGCAGGGAGGGCCCGAAAAACTGTTTTTT. Its protein is CSVAPGQGGPEKLFF.